A single sample gave rise to the 29 T cell receptor beta chains below, sequenced in a study of blood T cell repertoires in COVID-19. This table comes from immunoSEQ multiplex PCR, and its TCRdb copy is limited to in-frame clones, with some not included. The sample lists more than 200,000 clones, approximately 86% seen once, with about 1.5% in the top ten. Sequenced: PBMCs or T cells enriched from blood (not recorded which). Receptors were obtained from a woman in her forties or fifties who had recovered from COVID-19.

This clone was counted a single time. The V call is TRBV19, the J call TRBJ2-5, with D perhaps TRBD2 (5 bases). From germline, CDR1 is LNHDA and CDR2 SQIVND (reference sequence). The V gene lost 6 bases and the J gene lost 5 bases, with 13 bases spanning the gap. CDR3 length equals 13 residues. CDR3 sequence reads: CASSRGRGETQYF. The CDR3 DNA reads TGTGCCAGTAGCCGGGGTAGAGGGGAGACCCAGTACTTC.

This clone was seen a single time. This chain uses TRBV7-9 with TRBJ2-5; 13 bases agree with TRBD2. Trimming at V came to 5 bases and at J to 5 bases, leaving 11 bases not matched to a gene. Germline V gene data show CDR1 as SEHNR and CDR2 as FQNEAQ (reference sequence). The CDR3 is 17 residues long. The CDR3 DNA is TGTGCCAGCAGCCCCAGGACTAGCGGGAGATCGCAGGAGACCCAGTACTTC. This encodes CASSPRTSGRSQETQYF. Combining the CDR3 with reference TRBV7-9 and TRBJ2-5 gives the whole variable domain DTGVSQNPRHKITKRGQNVTFRCDPISEHNRLYWYRQTLGQGPEFLTYFQNEAQLEKSRLLSDRFSAERPKGSFSTLEIQRTEQGDSAMYLCASSPRTSGRSQETQYFGPGTRLLVL.

V is TRBV12-2 and J is TRBJ2-7; the tabulated D call, TRBD1, remains unverified against the DNA. TRBV12-2 is an annotated pseudogene. The CDR3 totals 16 residues. The CDR3 sequence is CASRFEHLGQTYEQYF. In nucleotides, the CDR3 is TGTGCAAGTCGCTTCGAGCATTTGGGACAGACCTACGAGCAGTACTTC.

This chain joins TRBV7-9 and TRBJ1-2; 8 positions match TRBD1. J gave up 8 bases and V 1 base, and 6 bases lay outside the gene matches. Germline V lookup: CDR1 SEHNR, CDR2 FQNEAQ (reference sequence). This CDR3 region has 14 residues. CDR3 nucleotides: TGTGCCAGCAGCTTAGGACAGGACAGGGCCGGCTACACCTTC. It specifies CASSLGQDRAGYTF. The variable domain in full, completed from reference TRBV7-9 and TRBJ1-2, reads DTGVSQNPRHKITKRGQNVTFRCDPISEHNRLYWYRQTLGQGPEFLTYFQNEAQLEKSRLLSDRFSAERPKGSFSTLEIQRTEQGDSAMYLCASSLGQDRAGYTFGSGTRLTVV.

The chain combines TRBV7-2 with TRBJ1-4, with D hard to call. The ends were cut back, 5 bases at V and 7 bases at J, with 14 bases in the middle. Germline V gene lookup returns CDR1 SGHTA and CDR2 FQGNSA. The CDR3 covers 14 residues. The CDR3 spells CASSTDGLTEKLFF. In DNA, the CDR3 is TGTGCCAGCAGCACTGACGGACTGACTGAAAAACTGTTTTTT.

The V call is TRBV3-1 (or the pseudogene TRBV3-2), the J call TRBJ2-3, with 14 bases aligning to TRBD2. This CDR3 has 17 residues. The germline CDR1 and CDR2 sequences are LGHDT and YNNKEL (reference sequence). Unmatched junction bases numbered 5, after V lost 0 bases and J lost 6 bases. The CDR3 DNA reads as TGTGCCAGCAGCCAAGATCGACTAGCGGGAGGGTTGGATACGCAGTATTTT. This sequence encodes CASSQDRLAGGLDTQYF.

The chain recombines TRBV7-8 with TRBJ1-4; TRBD1 matches 9 bases. V gave up 2 bases and J gave up 0 bases; unmatched junction bases: 10. The CDR3 runs 19 residues. Germline V CDR1 and CDR2: SGHVS, FQNEAQ. The CDR3, as DNA: TGTGCCAGCAGCTTATATTTGGGGACAGGGTCTGCAACTAATGAAAAACTGTTTTTT. This codes for CASSLYLGTGSATNEKLFF.

This sequence joins TRBV21-1 and TRBJ2-3; no check of the table's D call, TRBD1, against the DNA was made. TRBV21-1 is assigned pseudogene status. The CDR3 spans 15 residues. CDR3 coding DNA: TGTGCCAGCAGCGGCCCAGGAAAACACACAGATACGCAGTATTTT. Its protein product is CASSGPGKHTDTQYF.

The V and J genes are TRBV5-4 and TRBJ2-2; tentatively, D is TRBD2 (5 bases). Germline loops: CDR1 SGHNT, CDR2 YYREEE (reference sequence). V was shortened by 2 bases and J by 7 bases, with 12 bases between the two germline ends. The CDR3 is 14 amino acids. Written as DNA, the CDR3 is TGTGCCAGCAGCTTTGGAGGCCTGGGCGGGGAGCTGTTTTTT. Translated: CASSFGGLGGELFF.

This rearrangement joins TRBV3-1 (or the pseudogene TRBV3-2) to TRBJ1-3; no clear D. The germline V gene has CDR1 LGHDT and CDR2 YNNKEL (reference sequence). V was pared by 3 bases and J by 7 bases, with 13 bases between. CDR3 size: 14 residues. The CDR3, as DNA: TGTGCCAGCAGCCATAATACAGTCCCCAACACCATATATTTT. Amino acids: CASSHNTVPNTIYF.

The genes are TRBV2 and TRBJ2-7, with 10 bases aligning to TRBD1. Trimming cost V 4 bases and J 4 bases; bases outside gene matches: 4. This CDR3 comprises 14 residues. Germline V gives CDR1 SNHLY, CDR2 FYNNEI. CDR3 sequence (DNA): TGTGCCAGCAGTGGGGGGACAGGGGTTTACGAGCAGTACTTC. Translated, it gives CASSGGTGVYEQYF.

The chain is built from TRBV6-2 or TRBV6-3 and TRBJ2-3, with 15 nucleotides matching TRBD2. The length of the CDR3 is 19 residues. V was clipped by 4 bases and J by 4 bases; unmatched bases: 12. Per germline, CDR1 MNHEY and CDR2 SVGEGT. CDR3 residues: CASSSRTSGRAISADTQYF. As DNA, the CDR3 is TGTGCCAGCAGTTCGCGGACTAGCGGGAGGGCGATAAGTGCAGATACGCAGTATTTT.

This rearrangement joins TRBV3-1 (or the pseudogene TRBV3-2) to TRBJ2-5, with D maybe TRBD2 (5 bases). Germline V gives CDR1 LGHDT, CDR2 YNNKEL (reference sequence). The germline V and J ends were trimmed by 4 bases and 4 bases, with 13 bases remaining between them. The CDR3 spans 14 residues. CDR3 region: CASSLLAGGETQYF. The CDR3 DNA follows: TGTGCCAGCAGCCTCCTCGCGGGTGGAGAGACCCAGTACTTC.

CDR3 region: CASSPLTSGSSDEQFF. The CDR3 nucleotides are TGTGCCAGCAGTCCATTGACTAGCGGGAGTAGTGATGAGCAGTTCTTC. The chain recombines TRBV27 with TRBJ2-1, with 12 bases lining up with TRBD2. V trimming: 5 bases; J trimming: 8 bases; junction bases outside the gene matches: 10. The germline V gene encodes CDR1 MNHEY and CDR2 SMNVEV (reference sequence). The CDR3 loop spans 16 amino acids.

The V gene is TRBV28, the J gene TRBJ2-1, with TRBD2 matching 9 bases. The CDR3 is 13 amino acids. CDR1 and CDR2 (germline): MDHEN, SYDVKM. J was trimmed by 7 bases and V by 7 bases; bases with no gene match: 5. The CDR3 loop is CASKRLADNEQFF. Written as DNA, the CDR3 is TGTGCCAGCAAAAGACTAGCGGATAATGAGCAGTTCTTC.

The genes are TRBV20-1 and TRBJ2-6; maybe TRBD1 (6 bases). The CDR3 is made up of 16 amino acids. Germline V lookup: CDR1 DFQATT, CDR2 SNEGSKA (reference sequence). The V end lost 3 bases, the J end lost 0 bases, and 12 bases lay between the germline ends. CDR3 nucleotides: TGCAGTGCTAGTGGTGAGGGGGTCTCTGGGGCCAACGTCCTGACTTTC. Its protein is CSASGEGVSGANVLTF.

This chain connects TRBV7-8 to TRBJ2-1; D remains unclear. Deletions cut 5 bases from V and 3 bases from J, with 8 bases between. The CDR3 consists of 13 residues. CDR1 SGHVS and CDR2 FQNEAQ come from the germline V gene. The chain's CDR3 is CASSVLSYNEQFF. The CDR3 nucleotides read TGTGCCAGCAGCGTCCTCAGCTACAATGAGCAGTTCTTC.

Many counts were recorded for this clone. V gene TRBV5-1 combines with J gene TRBJ2-7; D is uncertain. The CDR3 loop spans 15 amino acids. Looked up from germline, CDR1 is SGHRS and CDR2 is YFSETQ. Between the trimmed V and J ends, which lost 1 base and 0 bases, there was a span of 11 bases. The CDR3 here is CASSLSLSISYEQYF. CDR3 sequence (DNA): TGCGCCAGCAGCTTGAGTCTATCTATCTCCTACGAGCAGTACTTC.

The V and J genes are TRBV19 and TRBJ2-5, with 9 nucleotides matching TRBD2. This CDR3 comprises 14 residues. Germline V gene lookup returns CDR1 LNHDA and CDR2 SQIVND (reference sequence). As DNA, the CDR3 is TGTGCAAGTGAGCCTAGCGGGGCGGGGGAGACCCAGTACTTC. Translation: CASEPSGAGETQYF.

The chain links TRBV5-6 to TRBJ1-5; 10 positions agree with TRBD1. Germline CDR1 SGHDT, CDR2 YYEEEE. V gave up 4 bases and J gave up 5 bases; unmatched junction bases: 9. This CDR3 spans 16 amino acids. The CDR3 bases are TGTGCCAGCAGCAAGGGACAGGGGAGGGAGGATCAGCCCCAGCATTTT. This gives the protein CASSKGQGREDQPQHF.

This chain joins TRBV5-6 and TRBJ2-1; 8 positions agree with TRBD2. CDR1 is SGHDT and CDR2 is YYEEEE in the germline V gene. The CDR3 extends over 17 amino acids. J was trimmed by 4 bases and V by 0 bases; bases with no gene match: 9. The CDR3 sequence is CASSLGTSPTLYNEQFF. In DNA form, the CDR3 reads TGTGCCAGCAGCTTGGGGACTAGCCCCACGTTGTACAATGAGCAGTTCTTC.

V and J are TRBV11-2 and TRBJ1-4; 8 nucleotides align to TRBD1. This CDR3 is built from 18 residues. Trimming at V came to 0 bases and at J to 4 bases, leaving 10 bases not matched to a gene. Per germline, CDR1 SGHAT and CDR2 FQNNGV. CDR3 DNA: TGTGCCAGCAGCTTAGATTTGACGACAGGGGTCGTTAATGAAAAACTGTTTTTT. It encodes CASSLDLTTGVVNEKLFF.

The V call is TRBV29-1, the J call TRBJ1-2; 7 bases match TRBD1. Germline assignment: CDR1 SQVTM and CDR2 ANQGSEA. The V gene end was trimmed by 6 bases and the J gene end by 4 bases; junction bases not matched to a gene: 8. The CDR3 is 13 residues long. For the CDR3, the DNA is TGCAGCGTAGCAGGGGACAGATTCTATGGCTACACCTTC. Protein sequence: CSVAGDRFYGYTF. The full variable domain, with the rest looked up from reference TRBV29-1 and TRBJ1-2, is SAVISQKPSRDICQRGTSLTIQCQVDSQVTMMFWYRQQPGQSLTLIATANQGSEATYESGFVIDKFPISRPNLTFSTLTVSNMSPEDSSIYLCSVAGDRFYGYTFGSGTRLTVV.

The count of this clone is one. In DNA, the CDR3 is TGTGCCAGCAGTGAAGGGACACGAGCGATTAGCAATCAGCCCCAGCATTTT. It specifies CASSEGTRAISNQPQHF. The chain is built from TRBV2 and TRBJ1-5, with D perhaps matching TRBD1 (5 bases). The length of the CDR3 is 17 residues. Trimming removed 1 base from V and 0 bases from J, with 13 bases in between. CDR1 SNHLY and CDR2 FYNNEI come from the germline V gene.

The J gene is TRBJ2-1, the V gene TRBV14; 7 bases are a match to TRBD1. The germline V gene has CDR1 SGHDN and CDR2 FVKESK. This CDR3 has 14 amino acids. Germline trimming cut 4 bases from V and 7 bases from J; bases unmatched to any gene: 7. This chain's CDR3 is CASSPGQWVNEQFF. The CDR3 DNA reads TGTGCCAGCAGCCCGGGACAGTGGGTAAATGAGCAGTTCTTC.

The V and J genes are TRBV6-5 and TRBJ2-5; tentatively, D is TRBD1 (5 bases). Germline V gives CDR1 MNHEY, CDR2 SVGAGI. Trimming took off 8 bases at V and 3 bases at J, with 10 bases between the two ends. This CDR3 has 12 residues. The CDR3 loop is CASGRGEETQYF. The CDR3 DNA follows: TGTGCCAGCGGTAGGGGTGAAGAGACCCAGTACTTC.

This clone appeared a single time. The rearrangement links TRBV7-8 to TRBJ1-3, with no clear D. Germline assignment: CDR1 SGHVS and CDR2 FQNEAQ. The CDR3 contains 17 residues. Trimming took 5 bases from V and 1 from J, leaving 18 bases between them. CDR3 in DNA: TGTGCCAGCAGCGCCCGGGTCTTCCTTACTTCTGGAAACACCATATATTTT. Amino acid sequence: CASSARVFLTSGNTIYF.

The V call is TRBV18, the J call TRBJ1-5; D perhaps matches TRBD1 (5 bases). The CDR3 has 15 residues. Germline-derived CDR1 and CDR2 are KGHSH and LQKENI. Trimming took 4 bases from V and 3 from J, leaving 13 bases between them. In DNA form, the CDR3 reads TGTGCCAGCTCACAATCTGGGGCCTTCAATCAGCCCCAGCATTTT. This encodes CASSQSGAFNQPQHF.

This rearrangement joins TRBV9 to TRBJ1-4, with D unresolved. Germline V lookup: CDR1 SGDLS, CDR2 YYNGEE. The CDR3 length is 15 residues. The V gene lost 2 bases and the J gene lost 0 bases, with 8 bases spanning the gap. The CDR3 DNA reads TGTGCCAGCAGCGTTTCGGGTGCAACTAATGAAAAACTGTTTTTT. It is translated as CASSVSGATNEKLFF.